This record concerns one TCR beta chain sequence. The same CDR3 also results from other DNA sequences found in this sample. The data belong to a study of shared clonotypes between healthy human individuals. On the study more broadly: CD4 naive and CD4 memory each took three plates per donor, while CD8 naive took two and CD8 memory one.

CDR3 length equals 13 residues. Germline V gene sequence: CDR1 MNHEY, CDR2 SMNVEV (reference sequence). The V end lost 2 bases, the J end lost 3 bases, and 8 bases lay between the germline ends. Healthy adults negative for HIV, lacking recent acute infections or vaccinations, served as donors. Profiled with immunoSEQ multiplex PCR; TCRdb holds only in-frame clones, not every one. Among around 690,000 clones, about nine tenths were seen once, and the ten largest hold about a third. This TCR was recovered from a man younger than 30 in good health. Some clones in this sample may be carry-over from other donors' samples. This chain uses TRBV27 with TRBJ2-7, with a possible D match to TRBD2 (5 bases). The specimen was memory CD8+ T cells from PBMCs. This sample's subset: CD45RO+ cells pooled with CCR7-negative TemRA cells. CDR3: CASSLGLNYEQYF. In nucleotides, the CDR3 is TGTGCCAGCAGTTTAGGACTGAACTACGAGCAGTACTTC.